This is a list of T cell receptor beta chains from one sample in a study of T cell responses to AZD1222 COVID-19 vaccine. Sequencing was performed with immunoSEQ multiplex PCR; in TCRdb, only in-frame clones are kept and a portion is missing. Among about 180,000 clones listed, 85% to 90% were seen once. The sequencing used peripheral blood, collected on day 0 of AZD1222 vaccination. All receptors come from an adult in good health. The CDR3 runs from the conserved cysteine through the conserved F or W. A D gene is named only where the DNA matches it firmly. The size entry is marked missing in some rows and otherwise reads once, few, many or a size class.

j_call | v_call | clone_size | d_call | cdr3_aa | cdr3_nt
TRBJ1-2 | TRBV4-1 | - | - | CASSQVAGKGGYTF | TGCGCCAGCAGCCAAGTTGCGGGGAAGGGTGGCTACACCTTC
TRBJ2-6 | TRBV7-2 | once | TRBD1 | CASSSPSGTAASGANVLTF | TGTGCCAGCAGCTCACCCTCCGGGACAGCCGCATCTGGGGCCAACGTCCTGACTTTC
TRBJ2-1 | TRBV5-1 | - | TRBD2 | CASSPQLAGGPGNEQFF | TGCGCCAGCAGCCCACAGCTAGCGGGAGGGCCGGGCAATGAGCAGTTCTTC
TRBJ2-2 | TRBV5-8 | few | - | CASSSRGELFF | TGTGCCAGCAGCTCCCGGGGGGAGCTGTTTTTT
TRBJ1-5 | TRBV6-1 | - | TRBD1 | CASSERLPGQVLSNQPQHF | TGTGCCAGCAGTGAAAGGTTACCGGGACAGGTTTTGAGCAATCAGCCCCAGCATTTT
TRBJ2-2 | TRBV28 | - | TRBD2 | CASSLGGMETGELFF | TGTGCCAGCAGTTTGGGGGGGATGGAGACCGGGGAGCTGTTTTTT
TRBJ1-2 | TRBV19 | few | TRBD1 | CASRSPGQGDYGYTF | TGTGCCAGTAGAAGCCCGGGACAGGGGGACTATGGCTACACCTTC
TRBJ1-2 | TRBV28 | - | - | CASSLTDPYGYTF | TGTGCCAGCAGTTTGACAGATCCATATGGCTACACCTTC
TRBJ1-1 | TRBV5-1 | - | - | CASSFLGTSGTEAFF | TGCGCCAGCAGCTTTCTCGGGACTTCAGGCACTGAAGCTTTCTTT
TRBJ2-5 | TRBV27 | - | - | CASSFGGLGETQYF | TGTGCCAGCAGTTTTGGGGGGCTCGGGGAGACCCAGTACTTC